This T cell receptor (beta chain) was sequenced for a study of follicular helper T cells after annual influenza vaccination (dated by TCRdb to about 2017). The study in broad terms: After each seasonal influenza vaccination, blood was collected on days 0, 7 and 28. Samples from 2013-2014 were cryopreserved, whereas samples from about 2015 were processed immediately after collection. One week after vaccination, a second recruited cohort of 12 to 13 subjects (Table S1) displayed a similar ICOS+CD38+ cTfh response. Some subjects were followed across successive annual vaccinations spanning the 2013-2014, 2014-2015 and 2015-2016 seasons to study recall of cTfh clones. Multi-year samples were available for six subjects, with four spanning two vaccination seasons and two spanning three seasons. Summary of the overall study and its limitations: Day 7 ICOS+CD38+ clones were most often found later in ICOS-CD38- cTfh, suggesting that subset may serve as a memory reservoir. In evaluating whether influenza clones were enriched, the possibility that the far larger non-cTfh compartments were undersampled could not be ruled out. With successive annual vaccinations, a recurrent oligoclonal ICOS+CD38+ cTfh response was recalled, and this response contained tetramer and AIM influenza-specific clonotypes. ICOS+CD38+ cTfh clonality correlated with the frequency of that population, and its change correlated with the change in circulating plasmablast frequency. Only about 9.5-22% of analyzed cells yielded productive TCRB sequences, so sampling of rare clonotypes was not possible.

With respect to this clone: Its antigen has not been determined. No much larger clone is present one base from it, and per-base qualities are unavailable.

The method behind the library was the immunoSEQ multiplex PCR assay. Adaptive Biotechnologies handled the TCRB amplification, library preparation, sequencing and preliminary bioinformatics at Survey level resolution. The published analysis was carried out like this. Clonality was calculated in R as 1 minus normalized Shannon entropy, and the Gini index was calculated with the R package ineq. Overlap score was the summed counts of shared sequences divided by total counts of all sequences in both compared samples. The significance of shared clonotypes was tested with Fisher's exact test, assuming a theoretical repertoire of 10^7 TCRB sequences. Imported from immuneACCESS, the table was reduced by TCRdb to in-frame sequences with V and J called. These copies leave out some clones; in studies compared against another copy, an unresolved V gene accounts for under half, and the cause of the remainder is not known. D and trimming come from the DNA, and the V and J calls and clone size come from that table. This sample comprises about 11,000 clones, over 75% of them detected only once. The ten largest account for 0.87% of the sample.

Adults were given seasonal inactivated influenza vaccine (Fluvarix), and sorted blood CD4 subsets were followed by TCRB sequencing before and after vaccination. Subjects were considered eligible if community-dwelling and if influenza vaccine had not been received in the prior 6 months. Influenza vaccine contraindications, substance abuse, HIV/AIDS, active malignancy, immunomodulatory medication and active illness such as respiratory infection were included among the exclusion criteria. Between roughly 40 and 100 mL of blood was sampled per time point. Either Ficoll-Paque PLUS or SepMate separation was used to isolate PBMC. As a non-Tfh subset for comparison, CXCR5- memory CD4 T cells were sorted. Before DNA was extracted, the cell subsets were sorted from PBMC using a BD FACS Aria. Taken from the germline V gene, the CDR1 and CDR2 loops are SGHRS and YFSETQ. V loses 5 bases of germline sequence and J loses 1 base, and the interval between the two ends is 9 bases. From its cysteine to its phenylalanine, the CDR3 spans 13 amino acids. Here the CDR3 DNA is all that survives: 39 bases in frame from base 1.

The sequence derives from an adult who received the influenza vaccine. The rearrangement joined TRBV5-1 to TRBJ1-2, with the identity of the D gene unclear. The sample here was CXCR5- memory CD4+ T cells sorted from blood, taken 6 weeks after influenza vaccination. The cell subset or site label corresponds to: CXCR5- memory CD4 T cells. In nucleotides, the sequence is TGCGCCAGCAGTCGGGCGGATAACTATGGCTACACCTTC. This gives the protein CASSRADNYGYTF.